This entry lists 31 T cell receptor beta chains sequenced from one sample in a study of T cell changes during pregnancy in multiple sclerosis. Clones were sequenced by immunoSEQ multiplex PCR, and TCRdb holds only the in-frame ones, with some missing. The top ten clones hold 0.45% to 0.5% of a sample with about 36,000 clones, 91% of them seen once. Sample: CD4+ T cells from peripheral blood mononuclear cells, taken in the second trimester of pregnancy. The source is a female donor in good health, enrolled as a control in a pregnancy study.

The chain carries TRBV6-5 and TRBJ1-2; the D is unclear. V lost 7 bases, J lost 2 bases, and 8 bases lay in between. The CDR3 consists of 12 residues. Germline-derived CDR1 and CDR2 are MNHEY and SVGAGI. CDR3 bases: TGTGCCAGCACAGGAGGAAACTATGGCTACACCTTC. Protein product: CASTGGNYGYTF.

This rearrangement joins TRBV5-4 to TRBJ1-6, with 8 bases fitting TRBD1. The germline CDR1 and CDR2 sequences are SGHNT and YYREEE (reference sequence). With 3 bases clipped from V and 6 bases from J, the junction kept 8 bases outside the gene matches. The length of the CDR3 is 16 residues. The CDR3 protein is CASSSGQAKVNSPLHF. The CDR3, as DNA: TGTGCCAGCAGCTCGGGACAGGCTAAAGTTAATTCACCCCTCCACTTT.

The CDR3 is CASSYVGVNQPQHF. CDR3 bases: TGTGCCAGCAGTTACGTAGGGGTCAATCAGCCCCAGCATTTT. This sequence joins TRBV6-5 and TRBJ1-5, with a weak D call TRBD1 (5 bases). V shed 2 bases and J shed 3 bases, with 8 bases lying between them. Germline V gene sequence: CDR1 MNHEY, CDR2 SVGAGI. The CDR3 totals 14 residues.

This chain links TRBV7-2 with TRBJ2-5; TRBD2 might be the D (7 bases). This CDR3 has 15 residues. The V gene's germline CDR1 is SGHTA and CDR2 FQGNSA. V was clipped by 5 bases and J by 5 bases, with 18 bases between them. CDR3 amino acids: CASSPRGGGRETQYF. The CDR3 coding sequence is TGTGCCAGCAGCCCTAGGGGAGGGGGTAGGGAGACCCAGTACTTC.

In its sample, this clone ranks as medium-sized. The V gene is TRBV5-4, the J gene TRBJ2-7, with D maybe TRBD2 (5 bases). The CDR3 covers 13 residues. Germline loops: CDR1 SGHNT, CDR2 YYREEE (reference sequence). V was cut by 4 bases and J by 2 bases, with 10 bases left in between. The chain's CDR3 is CASSHPGTYEQYF. The CDR3 DNA is TGTGCCAGCAGCCACCCCGGGACCTACGAGCAGTACTTC.

The chain is built from TRBV28 and TRBJ2-5; possibly TRBD2 for D (6 bases). The J call may be incorrect, as the DNA end agrees better with TRBJ2-7. The CDR3 has 13 amino acids. Germline CDR1 MDHEN, CDR2 SYDVKM. For the CDR3, the DNA is TGTGCCAGCAGCCCGACTAGGGCCTACGAGCAGTACTTC. Protein product: CASSPTRAYEQYF.

The chain employs TRBV5-1 and TRBJ2-1; D perhaps matches TRBD2 (6 bases). The CDR3 sequence is 16 residues long. The V and J ends lost 4 bases and 5 bases respectively, with 19 bases between them. Germline-derived CDR1 and CDR2 are SGHRS and YFSETQ. In DNA, the CDR3 is TGCGCCAGCAGCAGGGACTCCGTACCCGAAGACAATGAGCAGTTCTTC. Encoded protein: CASSRDSVPEDNEQFF.

The rearrangement joins TRBV5-4 to TRBJ2-4; a possible D gene is TRBD2 (5 bases). Trimming pared 2 bases from V and 3 bases from J, leaving 15 bases between. The CDR3 sequence is 16 residues long. CDR1 and CDR2 (germline): SGHNT, YYREEE (reference sequence). CDR3 DNA: TGTGCCAGCAGCTTAATGAGCGATCGGGGCAAAAACATTCAGTACTTC. Translating it yields CASSLMSDRGKNIQYF.

This chain uses TRBV25-1 with TRBJ2-2; 9 bases line up with TRBD2. With V trimmed by 11 bases and J by 5 bases, 12 bases remained unmatched. The CDR3 contains 15 residues. Germline lookup yields CDR1 MGHDK and CDR2 SYGVNS. The CDR3 loop is CASSPLAGATGELFF. CDR3 sequence (DNA): TGTGCCTCTTCCCCACTAGCGGGCGCGACCGGGGAGCTGTTTTTT.

The CDR3 loop is CASSGQATSGANVLTF. The DNA of the CDR3 is TGCGCCAGCTCTGGACAGGCCACCTCTGGGGCCAACGTCCTGACTTTC. This chain joins TRBV5-1 and TRBJ2-6, with 7 bases fitting TRBD1. The CDR3 is 16 residues long. V was pared by 7 bases and J by 0 bases, with 7 bases of the junction left unmatched. From germline, CDR1 is SGHRS and CDR2 YFSETQ. Combining the CDR3 with reference TRBV5-1 and TRBJ2-6 gives the whole variable domain KAGVTQTPRYLIKTRGQQVTLSCSPISGHRSVSWYQQTPGQGLQFLFEYFSETQRNKGNFPGRFSGRQFSNSRSEMNVSTLELGDSALYLCASSGQATSGANVLTFGAGSRLTVL.

The J gene is TRBJ1-3, the V gene TRBV19; D possibly corresponds to TRBD1 (5 bases). V shed 4 bases and J shed 0 bases, with 13 bases lying between them. The CDR3 is made up of 16 amino acids. Germline lookup yields CDR1 LNHDA and CDR2 SQIVND (reference sequence). The CDR3 coding sequence is TGTGCCAGTAGTACCGCGGGACTCCGCTCTGGAAACACCATATATTTT. It translates to CASSTAGLRSGNTIYF.

J is TRBJ2-5 and V is TRBV5-1, with D possibly being TRBD2 (6 bases). Trimming left V 4 bases short and J 3 bases short, with 13 bases between. Germline lookup yields CDR1 SGHRS and CDR2 YFSETQ. The CDR3 contains 14 residues. The CDR3 sequence: CASSGGTAKETQYF. The DNA for the CDR3 is TGCGCCAGCAGCGGCGGGACGGCGAAAGAGACCCAGTACTTC.

This chain links TRBV19 with TRBJ1-1, with D maybe TRBD1 (5 bases). Germline V CDR1 and CDR2: LNHDA, SQIVND (reference sequence). This CDR3 has 14 amino acids. Trimming stripped 6 bases from V and 0 bases from J, with 11 bases between. CDR3 protein: CASSRQNLNTEAFF. The CDR3 nucleotides read TGTGCCAGTAGCAGACAGAATCTGAACACTGAAGCTTTCTTT.

The chain links TRBV5-1 to TRBJ2-1, with TRBD2 as a possible D gene (5 bases). The germline gives CDR1 SGHRS, CDR2 YFSETQ. The CDR3 extends over 17 amino acids. Trimming shortened V by 4 bases and J by 0 bases, and 17 bases separated the two germline ends. The CDR3 reads CASSLASSPSSYNEQFF. Here the CDR3 DNA reads TGCGCCAGCAGCCTAGCCTCATCCCCGAGCTCCTACAATGAGCAGTTCTTC.

The chain has TRBV11-2 and TRBJ2-3; D is perhaps TRBD2 (6 bases). CDR1 and CDR2 (germline): SGHAT, FQNNGV. Trimming left V 2 bases short and J 6 bases short, with 21 bases between. The CDR3 covers 17 residues. CDR3 sequence (DNA): TGTGCCAGCAGCTTATACCAGACTAGGTCAAAGCTGGATACGCAGTATTTT. It yields the protein CASSLYQTRSKLDTQYF.

The chain uses TRBV5-4 and TRBJ2-5, with TRBD2 identical over 8 bases. CDR1 SGHNT and CDR2 YYREEE come from the germline V gene (reference sequence). V gave up 5 bases and J gave up 4 bases; unmatched junction bases: 7. The CDR3 consists of 14 residues. The chain's CDR3 is CASRSGGAGETQYF. The DNA for the CDR3 is TGTGCCAGCAGATCCGGGGGGGCCGGAGAGACCCAGTACTTC.

The count of this clone is one. This rearrangement joins TRBV5-1 to TRBJ2-7; the D is unclear. This CDR3 contains 14 residues. V was pared by 0 bases and J by 2 bases, with 9 bases between. In germline, CDR1 is SGHRS, CDR2 YFSETQ. This CDR3 reads CASSLAPSPYEQYF. The CDR3, as DNA: TGCGCCAGCAGCTTGGCCCCAAGCCCCTACGAGCAGTACTTC.

The V call is TRBV11-1, the J call TRBJ1-2, with 8 nucleotides matching TRBD1. The CDR3 loop spans 13 amino acids. The germline gives CDR1 SGHAT, CDR2 FQDESV (reference sequence). Trimming took 5 bases from V and 5 from J; bases not matched to a gene: 4. In nucleotides, the CDR3 is TGTGCCAGCAGCCGGGACAGGCAATATGGCTACACCTTC. Encoded protein: CASSRDRQYGYTF.

This chain joins TRBV15 and TRBJ1-4; 9 bases line up with TRBD1. The CDR3 totals 14 residues. Germline V lookup: CDR1 LNHNV, CDR2 YYDKDF (reference sequence). V shed 0 bases and J 16 bases; nucleotides not matched to a gene: 9. The CDR3 reads CATSRDGDRVERFF. As DNA, the CDR3 is TGTGCCACCAGCAGAGATGGGGACAGGGTCGAGAGGTTTTTT.

The chain joins TRBV4-1 to TRBJ2-2, with D possibly matching TRBD1 (6 bases). This CDR3 comprises 18 residues. Trimming stripped 4 bases from V and 0 bases from J, with 18 bases between. The germline CDR1 and CDR2 sequences are MGHRA and YSYEKL. The CDR3 bases are TGCGCCAGCAGCCGAATTTTACTCAGGGGAACGAACACCGGGGAGCTGTTTTTT. Its translation is CASSRILLRGTNTGELFF.

The chain uses TRBV28 and TRBJ1-2; D is unclear. Trimming left V 6 bases short and J 1 base short, with 9 bases between. Germline assignment: CDR1 MDHEN and CDR2 SYDVKM. CDR3 length: 13 residues. CDR3 sequence: CASSPRFNYGYTF. CDR3 in DNA: TGTGCCAGCAGCCCCAGGTTTAACTATGGCTACACCTTC.

The V and J genes are TRBV5-1 and TRBJ2-5; 8 bases line up with TRBD1. CDR3 length: 15 amino acids. Per the germline V gene, CDR1 is SGHRS and CDR2 is YFSETQ. V lost 0 bases, J lost 3 bases, and 4 bases stayed unmatched. The CDR3 spells CASSLGQGRKETQYF. The CDR3 DNA follows: TGCGCCAGCAGCTTGGGACAGGGGCGGAAAGAGACCCAGTACTTC. Drawing the rest from reference TRBV5-1 and TRBJ2-5, the complete variable domain is KAGVTQTPRYLIKTRGQQVTLSCSPISGHRSVSWYQQTPGQGLQFLFEYFSETQRNKGNFPGRFSGRQFSNSRSEMNVSTLELGDSALYLCASSLGQGRKETQYFGPGTRLLVL.

The gene calls are TRBV2 and TRBJ2-7; 8 bases map to TRBD2. This CDR3 is 14 amino acids long. Germline V gene lookup returns CDR1 SNHLY and CDR2 FYNNEI. V trimming: 5 bases; J trimming: 3 bases; junction bases outside the gene matches: 6. CDR3 coding DNA: TGTGCCAGCAGTACGGGAGGGGGGATCTACGAGCAGTACTTC. It specifies CASSTGGGIYEQYF.

The rearrangement joins TRBV6-4 to TRBJ2-1; 8 bases are shared with TRBD2. V dropped 6 bases and J dropped 10; count of bases not matched to a gene: 11. The CDR3 is made up of 14 amino acids. Germline loops: CDR1 MRHNA, CDR2 SNTAGT. CDR3 amino acids: CASSESGSFREQFF. The CDR3 DNA reads TGTGCCAGCAGCGAGAGCGGGAGTTTTAGGGAGCAGTTCTTC.

The chain combines TRBV30 with TRBJ1-6, with D perhaps TRBD1 (5 bases). The CDR3 totals 16 residues. V was trimmed by 4 bases and J by 5 bases, leaving 18 bases between them. Per the germline V gene, CDR1 is GTSNPN and CDR2 is SVGIG (reference sequence). CDR3 sequence reads: CAWTLRVGANNSPLHF. CDR3 DNA sequence: TGTGCCTGGACCTTACGGGTAGGGGCCAATAATTCACCCCTCCACTTT.

The chain joins TRBV5-1 to TRBJ2-3, with TRBD1 identical over 9 bases. The CDR3 has 19 amino acids. The germline V gene encodes CDR1 SGHRS and CDR2 YFSETQ. V gave up 1 base and J gave up 4 bases; unmatched junction bases: 16. In DNA form, the CDR3 reads TGCGCCAGCAGCTTGTCGGACAGGAGTTACAGGGGGCCCGCAGATACGCAGTATTTT. Protein product: CASSLSDRSYRGPADTQYF.

The rearrangement joins TRBV5-1 to TRBJ2-1; TRBD2 is a possible D gene (5 bases). CDR3 length equals 14 residues. Germline V gene lookup returns CDR1 SGHRS and CDR2 YFSETQ. V lost 4 bases, J lost 7 bases, and 15 bases lay in between. The CDR3 loop is CASSPFGLANEQFF. CDR3 nucleotides: TGCGCCAGCAGCCCATTTGGACTGGCAAATGAGCAGTTCTTC.

The chain recombines TRBV10-3 with TRBJ2-2; D perhaps matches TRBD2 (6 bases). V shed 5 bases and J shed 4 bases, with 14 bases lying between them. This CDR3 has 15 amino acids. The germline gives CDR1 ENHRY, CDR2 SYGVKD. CDR3 in amino acids: CAISRTSTFTGELFF. CDR3 coding DNA: TGTGCCATCAGTCGAACTAGCACCTTCACCGGGGAGCTGTTTTTT.

The CDR3 protein is CASSFRDFNSYNEQFF. DNA for the CDR3: TGTGCCAGCAGCTTCCGGGACTTCAACTCCTACAATGAGCAGTTCTTC. The rearrangement uses TRBV5-6 and TRBJ2-1, with D possibly matching TRBD2 (6 bases). Germline V gene lookup returns CDR1 SGHDT and CDR2 YYEEEE. V dropped 2 bases and J dropped 0 bases, with 12 bases sitting between them. The CDR3 loop spans 16 amino acids.

This chain uses TRBV30 with TRBJ1-1, with a weak D call TRBD1 (5 bases). Trimming left V 4 bases short and J 5 bases short, with 11 bases between. Per germline, CDR1 GTSNPN and CDR2 SVGIG (reference sequence). This CDR3 has 12 amino acids. The CDR3 nucleotides are TGTGCCTGGATGTGGGGGGGAACTGAAGCTTTCTTT. Translating gives CAWMWGGTEAFF.

This clone showed up just once. The chain recombines TRBV12-5 with TRBJ1-1; 8 bases align to TRBD1. With V trimmed by 0 bases and J by 1 base, 4 bases remained unmatched. Germline V lookup: CDR1 LGHNT, CDR2 FRNRAP. CDR3 length equals 16 residues. Here the CDR3 DNA reads TGTGCTAGTGGTTTGGTATGGCAGGGGGCGAACACTGAAGCTTTCTTT. It encodes CASGLVWQGANTEAFF.